Listed here are 14 T cell receptor beta chains from one sample, sequenced in a study of regulatory T cells in long-lasting Graves disease. iRepertoire HTBI primers and Arm-PCR of CDR3 regions built TCR beta libraries. Using its own MiXCR run on the multiplex PCR reads, TCRdb lists one record per CDR3 protein. The sample yields 300,000 to 350,000 distinct CDR3 sequences, around 19% seen once. Described time point: persistent/refractory GD, antithyroid drugs over 5 years with positive TRAb. Construction of the TCR library relied on RNA isolated from PBMCs. The sample consisted of peripheral blood mononuclear cells (PBMCs), taken when the disease was refractory, from a patient treated with antithyroid drugs. These receptors were taken from a female donor with Graves disease.

This clonotype occurred many times. This chain links TRBV24-1 with TRBJ1-5; D ambiguous. There are 16 residues in the CDR3. The germline V gene has CDR1 KGHDR and CDR2 SFDVKD. V was clipped by 3 bases and J by 4 bases, with 15 bases between them. The CDR3 here is CATSDKEGGRNQPQHF. Written as DNA, the CDR3 is TGTGCCACCAGTGATAAAGAGGGAGGGCGGAATCAGCCCCAGCATTTT.

For this clonotype: Just one base apart from a much larger clone, this may be a read error. The rearrangement links TRBV6-1 to TRBJ2-7; tentatively, D is TRBD1 (5 bases). This CDR3 has 12 residues. Between the trimmed V and J ends, which lost 9 bases and 5 bases, there was a span of 14 bases. The germline gives CDR1 MNHNS, CDR2 SASEGT. The CDR3 loop is CARQDGFHEQYF. DNA of the CDR3: TGTGCCAGACAGGACGGGTTCCACGAGCAGTACTTC.

V gene TRBV30 combines with J gene TRBJ2-7, with D possibly being TRBD1 or TRBD2 (5 bases each). CDR1 GTSNPN and CDR2 SVGIG come from the germline V gene (reference sequence). V was trimmed by 1 base and J by 5 bases, leaving 9 bases between them. This CDR3 has 12 amino acids. The CDR3 here is CAWSAVGDEQYF. The CDR3 region has the DNA TGTGCCTGGAGTGCCGTGGGGGACGAGCAGTACTTC.

The genes are TRBV29-1 and TRBJ1-2; D is unclear. Germline CDR1 reads SQVTM; CDR2 reads ANQGSEA. V shed 6 bases and J shed 6 bases, with 11 bases lying between them. The CDR3 consists of 11 residues. The CDR3: CSVGRSNGYTF. Here the CDR3 DNA reads TGCAGCGTCGGACGGAGCAATGGCTACACCTTC.

Concerning this clonotype: This may be a read error: a much more frequent sequence differs by one nucleotide. The rearrangement joins TRBV6-2 or TRBV6-3 to TRBJ1-2, with D perhaps matching TRBD1 (6 bases). In germline, CDR1 is MNHEY, CDR2 SVGEGT. The CDR3 loop spans 14 amino acids. The CDR3 nucleotides read TGTACCAGCAGTTACTCGACAGGTTTCGGGGGCTACACCTTC. It is translated as CTSSYSTGFGGYTF.

This clonotype has just a few counts. The V and J genes are TRBV10-3 and TRBJ1-1, with D tentatively TRBD1 (6 bases). Trimming removed 6 bases at V and 2 bases at J, with 13 bases between. Looked up from germline, CDR1 is ENHRY and CDR2 is SYGVKD. The CDR3 totals 14 residues. The DNA for the CDR3 is TGTGCCATCAGGTCACAGGGAAAAAACACTGAAGCTTTCTTT. Residues: CAIRSQGKNTEAFF.

The sample holds many counts of this clonotype. V usage is TRBV10-3 and J usage is TRBJ2-7; TRBD1 aligns across 8 bases. This CDR3 region has 14 residues. Germline-derived CDR1 and CDR2 are ENHRY and SYGVKD. Trimming removed 2 bases from V and 4 bases from J; junction bases left unmatched: 4. CDR3 residues: CAISEGQGSYEQYF. The CDR3 DNA sequence: TGTGCCATCAGTGAGGGACAGGGTAGTTACGAGCAGTACTTC.

In this sample, this clonotype turned up many times. This chain joins TRBV30 and TRBJ1-4, with D possibly TRBD1 on 5 matching bases. The CDR3 covers 15 residues. The V end lost 8 bases, the J end lost 4 bases, and 20 bases lay between the germline ends. CDR1 and CDR2 (germline): GTSNPN, SVGIG (reference sequence). CDR3 DNA: TGTGCCGGCTCCAATCAGGGAGACAATAATGAAAAACTGTTTTTT. Translating gives CAGSNQGDNNEKLFF.

The chain is built from TRBV5-1 and TRBJ1-2; TRBD1 agrees at 8 bases. The germline CDR1 and CDR2 sequences are SGHRS and YFSETQ. Trimming took 4 bases from V and 5 from J; bases not matched to a gene: 7. CDR3 size: 14 residues. The CDR3 is CASSPMDRVYGYTF. The DNA of the CDR3 is TGCGCCAGCAGCCCCATGGACAGGGTGTATGGCTACACCTTC.

This clonotype was seen repeatedly, ten times or more. The genes are TRBV12-3 or TRBV12-4 and TRBJ1-4; TRBD1 aligns across 12 bases. This CDR3 spans 15 amino acids. With 5 bases clipped from V and 7 bases from J, the junction kept 5 bases outside the gene matches. The CDR3 sequence: CASSPGTGGPEKLFF. The CDR3 region has the DNA TGTGCCAGCAGTCCGGGGACAGGGGGCCCTGAAAAACTGTTTTTT.

V is TRBV6-1 and J is TRBJ1-3, with unresolved D. The V and J ends lost 6 bases and 0 bases respectively, with 15 bases between them. The CDR3 consists of 16 residues. From germline, CDR1 is MNHNS and CDR2 SASEGT. The CDR3 loop reads CASSHGGRRSGNTIYF. For the CDR3, the DNA is TGTGCCAGCAGCCACGGAGGCCGACGCTCTGGAAACACCATATATTTT.

This chain uses TRBV20-1 with TRBJ1-6; D uncertain. Per germline, CDR1 DFQATT and CDR2 SNEGSKA (reference sequence). CDR3 length: 12 residues. The germline V and J ends were trimmed by 6 bases and 9 bases, with 12 bases remaining between them. The CDR3 protein is CSAVGGLSPLHF. CDR3 DNA sequence: TGCAGTGCCGTCGGCGGGCTTTCACCCCTCCACTTT.

The sample holds many counts of this clonotype. V is TRBV11-2 and J is TRBJ1-2, with TRBD1 identical over 7 bases. The CDR3 covers 15 residues. CDR1 SGHAT and CDR2 FQNNGV come from the germline V gene. The CDR3 is CVVYVGHRGRYGYTF. The CDR3, as DNA: TGTGTCGTCTATGTGGGGCACAGGGGCCGCTATGGCTACACCTTC.

This clonotype was picked up a small number of times. CDR3 sequence reads: CASSVPCGGQETQYF. CDR3 nucleotide sequence: TGTGCCAGCAGCGTACCCTGCGGGGGCCAAGAGACCCAGTACTTC. J is TRBJ2-5 and V is TRBV9; 7 nucleotides line up with TRBD2. V gave up 1 base and J gave up 1 base; unmatched junction bases: 4. This CDR3 region has 15 residues. Germline CDR1 SGDLS, CDR2 YYNGEE.